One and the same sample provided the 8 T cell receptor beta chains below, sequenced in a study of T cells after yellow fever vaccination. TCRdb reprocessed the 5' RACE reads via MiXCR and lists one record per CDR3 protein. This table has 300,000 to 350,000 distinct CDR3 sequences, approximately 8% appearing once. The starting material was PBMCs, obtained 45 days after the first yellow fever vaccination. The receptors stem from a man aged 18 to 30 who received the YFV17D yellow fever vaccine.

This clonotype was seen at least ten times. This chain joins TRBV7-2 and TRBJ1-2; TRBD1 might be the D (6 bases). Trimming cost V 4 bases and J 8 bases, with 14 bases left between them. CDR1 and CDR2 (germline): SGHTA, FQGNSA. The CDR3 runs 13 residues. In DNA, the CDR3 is TGTGCCAGCAGCTCGTACAGGGTGTCCGGCTACACCTTC. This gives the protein CASSSYRVSGYTF.

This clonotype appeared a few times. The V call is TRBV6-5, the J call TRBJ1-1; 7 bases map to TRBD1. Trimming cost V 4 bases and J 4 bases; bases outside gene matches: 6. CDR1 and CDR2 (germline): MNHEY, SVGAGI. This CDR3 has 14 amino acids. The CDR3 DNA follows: TGTGCCAGCAGTTCGACAGGGTACGGCACTGAAGCTTTCTTT. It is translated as CASSSTGYGTEAFF.

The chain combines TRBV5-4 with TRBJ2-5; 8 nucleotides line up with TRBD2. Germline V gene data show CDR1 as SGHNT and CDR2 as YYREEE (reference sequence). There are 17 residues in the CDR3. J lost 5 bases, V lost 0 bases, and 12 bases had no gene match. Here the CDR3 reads CASSLASGRGARETQYF. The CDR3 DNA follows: TGTGCCAGCAGCTTGGCCAGTGGGCGGGGGGCGCGGGAGACCCAGTACTTC.

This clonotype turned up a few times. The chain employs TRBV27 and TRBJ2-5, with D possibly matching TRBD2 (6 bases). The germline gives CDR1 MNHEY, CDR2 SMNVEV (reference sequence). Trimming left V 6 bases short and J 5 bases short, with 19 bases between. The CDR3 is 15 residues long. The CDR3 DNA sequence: TGTGCCAGCAGCCGAGAATTTGGGGACTGGGAGACCCAGTACTTC. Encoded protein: CASSREFGDWETQYF.

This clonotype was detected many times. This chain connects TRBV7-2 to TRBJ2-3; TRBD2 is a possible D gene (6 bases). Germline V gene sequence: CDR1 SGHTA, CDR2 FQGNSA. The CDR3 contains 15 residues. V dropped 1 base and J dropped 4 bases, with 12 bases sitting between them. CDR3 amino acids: CASSLGAGLADTQYF. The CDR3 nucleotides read TGTGCCAGCAGCTTAGGGGCGGGGTTGGCAGATACGCAGTATTTT.

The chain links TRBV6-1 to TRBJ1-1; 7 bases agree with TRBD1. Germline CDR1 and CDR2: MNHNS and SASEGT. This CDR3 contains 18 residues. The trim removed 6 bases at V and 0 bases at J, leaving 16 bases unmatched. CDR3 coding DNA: TGTGCCAGCAGAAAACAGGGGTCCCTGGCGACCATGAACACTGAAGCTTTCTTT. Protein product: CASRKQGSLATMNTEAFF.

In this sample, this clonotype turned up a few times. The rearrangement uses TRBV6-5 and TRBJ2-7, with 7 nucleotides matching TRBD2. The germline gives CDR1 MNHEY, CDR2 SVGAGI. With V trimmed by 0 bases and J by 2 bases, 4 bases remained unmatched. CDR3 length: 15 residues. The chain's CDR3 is CASSYSGGLPYEQYF. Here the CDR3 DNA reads TGTGCCAGCAGTTACTCGGGAGGGCTTCCCTACGAGCAGTACTTC.

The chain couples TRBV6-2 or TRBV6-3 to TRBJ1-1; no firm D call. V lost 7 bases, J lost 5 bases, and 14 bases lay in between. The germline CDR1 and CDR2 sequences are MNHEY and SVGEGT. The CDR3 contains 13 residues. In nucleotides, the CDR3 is TGTGCCAGCAATACGTGGGTGGGGACTGAAGCTTTCTTT. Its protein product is CASNTWVGTEAFF.